The clone carrying this T cell receptor (beta chain) was counted ten times or more. V was pared by 4 bases and J by 3 bases, with 5 bases between. The length of the CDR3 is 12 residues. The germline V gene has CDR1 ENHRY and CDR2 SYGVKD. These data originate in a study of T-cell reconstitution after alpha-beta-depleted transplantation in children. A TCRbeta library incorporating unique molecular identifiers was prepared. TCRdb fed the PCR reads into MiXCR, producing one record per CDR3 protein. The sample includes around 450,000 distinct CDR3 sequences, over 40% of them seen just once. This sequence was found in a girl aged 2 to 9 with aplastic anemia, due to receive a stem cell transplant. This specimen was PBMCs, taken before TCRalphabeta/CD19-depleted stem cell transplant. V is TRBV10-3 and J is TRBJ2-3; no reliable D call. CDR3 residues: CAISGGTDTQYF. The CDR3, as DNA: TGTGCCATCAGTGGAGGAACAGATACGCAGTATTTT.